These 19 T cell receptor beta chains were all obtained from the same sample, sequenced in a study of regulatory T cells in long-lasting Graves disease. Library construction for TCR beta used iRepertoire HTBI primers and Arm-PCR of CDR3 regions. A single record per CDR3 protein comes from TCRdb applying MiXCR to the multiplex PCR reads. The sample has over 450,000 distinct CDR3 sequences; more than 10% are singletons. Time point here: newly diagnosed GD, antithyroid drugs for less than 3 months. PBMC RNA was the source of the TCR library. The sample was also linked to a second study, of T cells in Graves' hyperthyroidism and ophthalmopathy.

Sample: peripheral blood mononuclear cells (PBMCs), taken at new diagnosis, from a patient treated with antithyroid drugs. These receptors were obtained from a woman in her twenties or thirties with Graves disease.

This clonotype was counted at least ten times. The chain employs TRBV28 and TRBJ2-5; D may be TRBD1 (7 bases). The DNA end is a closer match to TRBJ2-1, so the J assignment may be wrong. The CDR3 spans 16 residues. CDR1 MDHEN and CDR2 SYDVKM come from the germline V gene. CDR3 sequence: CASSSPSAGQLNEQFF. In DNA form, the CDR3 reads TGTGCCAGCAGTTCCCCAAGCGCGGGACAGCTAAATGAGCAGTTCTTC.

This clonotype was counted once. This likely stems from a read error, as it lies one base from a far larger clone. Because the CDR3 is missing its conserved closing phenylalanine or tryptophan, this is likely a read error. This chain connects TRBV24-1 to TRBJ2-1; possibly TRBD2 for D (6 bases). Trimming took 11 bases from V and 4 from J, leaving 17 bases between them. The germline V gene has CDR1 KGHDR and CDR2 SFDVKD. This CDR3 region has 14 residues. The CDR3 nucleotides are TGTGCCAGCAGCGATAAGGGGACTTACAATGAGCAGTTCCTC. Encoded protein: CASSDKGTYNEQFL.

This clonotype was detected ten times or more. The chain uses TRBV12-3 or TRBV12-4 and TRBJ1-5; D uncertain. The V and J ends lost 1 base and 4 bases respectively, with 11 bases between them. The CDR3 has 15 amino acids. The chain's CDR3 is CASSLDELSNQPQHF. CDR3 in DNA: TGTGCCAGCAGTTTAGATGAACTGTCAAATCAGCCCCAGCATTTT.

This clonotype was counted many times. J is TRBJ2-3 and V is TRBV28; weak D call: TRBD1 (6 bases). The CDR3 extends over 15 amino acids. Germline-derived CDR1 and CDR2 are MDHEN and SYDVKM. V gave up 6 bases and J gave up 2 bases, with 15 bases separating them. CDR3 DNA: TGTGCCAGCAGCCCCAGGGGAAGATACACAGATACGCAGTATTTT. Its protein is CASSPRGRYTDTQYF.

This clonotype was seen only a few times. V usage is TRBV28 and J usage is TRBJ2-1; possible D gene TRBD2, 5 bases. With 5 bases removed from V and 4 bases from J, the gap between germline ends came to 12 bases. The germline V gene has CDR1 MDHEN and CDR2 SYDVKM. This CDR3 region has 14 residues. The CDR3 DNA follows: TGTGCCAGCAGTCCCCTGGAGGATTACAATGAGCAGTTCTTC. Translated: CASSPLEDYNEQFF.

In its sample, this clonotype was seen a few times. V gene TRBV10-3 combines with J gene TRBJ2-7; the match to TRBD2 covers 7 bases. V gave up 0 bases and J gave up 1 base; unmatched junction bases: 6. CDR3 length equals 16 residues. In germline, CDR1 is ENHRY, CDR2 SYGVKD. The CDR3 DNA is TGTGCCATCAGTGAGTCAGGCGGGAGACCGTCCTACGAGCAGTACTTC. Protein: CAISESGGRPSYEQYF.

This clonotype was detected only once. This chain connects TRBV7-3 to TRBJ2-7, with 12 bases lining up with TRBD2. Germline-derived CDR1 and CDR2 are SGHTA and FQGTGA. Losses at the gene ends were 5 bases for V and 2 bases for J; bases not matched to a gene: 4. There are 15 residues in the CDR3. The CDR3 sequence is CASSQTSGSPYEQYF. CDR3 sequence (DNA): TGTGCCAGCAGCCAGACTAGCGGGAGCCCCTACGAGCAGTACTTC. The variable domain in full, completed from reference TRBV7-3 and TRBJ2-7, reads GAGVSQTPSNKVTEKGKYVELRCDPISGHTALYWYRQSLGQGPEFLIYFQGTGAADDSGLPNDRFFAVRPEGSVSTLKIQRTERGDSAVYLCASSQTSGSPYEQYFGPGTRLTVT.

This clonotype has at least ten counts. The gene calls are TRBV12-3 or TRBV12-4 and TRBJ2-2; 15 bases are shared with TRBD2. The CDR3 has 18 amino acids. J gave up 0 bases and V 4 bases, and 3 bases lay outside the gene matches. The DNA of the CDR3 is TGTGCCAGCAGTTGGGGGACTAGCGGGAGGACGAACACCGGGGAGCTGTTTTTT. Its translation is CASSWGTSGRTNTGELFF.

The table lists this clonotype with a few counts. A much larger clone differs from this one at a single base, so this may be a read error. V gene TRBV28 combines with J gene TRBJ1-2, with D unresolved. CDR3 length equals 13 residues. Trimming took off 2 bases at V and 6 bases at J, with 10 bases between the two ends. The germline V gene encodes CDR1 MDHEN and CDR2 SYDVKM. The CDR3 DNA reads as TGTGCCAGCAGTTTAGTGGGCGGGGATGGCTACACCTTC. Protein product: CASSLVGGDGYTF.

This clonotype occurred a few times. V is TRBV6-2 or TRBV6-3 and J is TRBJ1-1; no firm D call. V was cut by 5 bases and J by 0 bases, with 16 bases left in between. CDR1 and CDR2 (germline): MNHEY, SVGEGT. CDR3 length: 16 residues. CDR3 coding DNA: TGTGCCAGCAGTGTCCCCCTGACCGGCATGAACACTGAAGCTTTCTTT. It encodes CASSVPLTGMNTEAFF.

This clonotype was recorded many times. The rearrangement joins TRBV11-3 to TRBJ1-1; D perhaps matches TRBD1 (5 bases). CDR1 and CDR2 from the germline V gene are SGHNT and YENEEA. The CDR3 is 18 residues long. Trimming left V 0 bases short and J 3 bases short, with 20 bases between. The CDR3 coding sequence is TGTGCCAGCAGCTTAGATCCGGCCGCGACAGAGGGGCACACTGAAGCTTTCTTT. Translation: CASSLDPAATEGHTEAFF.

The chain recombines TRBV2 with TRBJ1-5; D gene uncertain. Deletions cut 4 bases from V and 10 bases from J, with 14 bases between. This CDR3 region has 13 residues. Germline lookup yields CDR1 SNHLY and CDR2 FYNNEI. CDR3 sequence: CASSGERSHPQHF. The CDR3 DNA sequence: TGTGCCAGCAGTGGTGAAAGGTCACATCCCCAGCATTTT.

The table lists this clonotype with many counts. The CDR3 DNA reads TGTGCCTGGAATAAGGACAGGACGAGCTCCTATAATTCACCCCTCCACTTT. The encoded protein is CAWNKDRTSSYNSPLHF. This rearrangement joins TRBV30 to TRBJ1-6; 7 bases are shared with TRBD1. This CDR3 contains 17 residues. Looked up from germline, CDR1 is GTSNPN and CDR2 is SVGIG (reference sequence). Trimming took 4 bases from V and 0 from J; bases not matched to a gene: 9.

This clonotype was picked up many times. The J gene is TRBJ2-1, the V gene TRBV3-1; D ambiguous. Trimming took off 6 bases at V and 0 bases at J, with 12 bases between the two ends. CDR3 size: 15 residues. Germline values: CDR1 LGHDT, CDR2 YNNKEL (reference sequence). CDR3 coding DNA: TGTGCCAGCAGGCGTGATCTGAACTCCTACAATGAGCAGTTCTTC. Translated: CASRRDLNSYNEQFF.

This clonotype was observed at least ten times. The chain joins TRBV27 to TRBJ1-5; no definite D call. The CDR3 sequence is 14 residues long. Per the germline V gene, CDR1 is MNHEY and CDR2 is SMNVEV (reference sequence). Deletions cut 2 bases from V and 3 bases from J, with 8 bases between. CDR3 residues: CASSLRHANQPQHF. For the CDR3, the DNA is TGTGCCAGCAGTTTAAGGCACGCCAATCAGCCCCAGCATTTT.

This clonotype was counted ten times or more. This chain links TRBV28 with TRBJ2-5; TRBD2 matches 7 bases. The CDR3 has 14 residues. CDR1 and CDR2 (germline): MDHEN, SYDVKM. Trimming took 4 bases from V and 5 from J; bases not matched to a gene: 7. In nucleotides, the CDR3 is TGTGCCAGCAGTTCGGGCGGGAGTATGGAGACCCAGTACTTC. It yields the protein CASSSGGSMETQYF.

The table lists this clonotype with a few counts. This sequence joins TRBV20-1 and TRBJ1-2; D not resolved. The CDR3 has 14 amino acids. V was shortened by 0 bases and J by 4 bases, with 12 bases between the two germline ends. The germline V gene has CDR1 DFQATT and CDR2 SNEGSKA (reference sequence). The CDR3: CSARDIGGFYGYTF. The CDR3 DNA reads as TGCAGTGCTAGAGATATAGGAGGGTTCTATGGCTACACCTTC.

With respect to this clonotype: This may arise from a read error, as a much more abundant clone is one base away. CDR3 sequence reads: CASSLGTGLGGPRQQSF. CDR3 sequence (DNA): TGTGCCAGCAGTTTAGGGACAGGACTAGGGGGGCCCAGGCAGCAGTCCTTC. The genes are TRBV12-3 or TRBV12-4 and TRBJ2-1; D is tentatively TRBD1 or TRBD2 (7 bases each). This CDR3 is 17 amino acids long.

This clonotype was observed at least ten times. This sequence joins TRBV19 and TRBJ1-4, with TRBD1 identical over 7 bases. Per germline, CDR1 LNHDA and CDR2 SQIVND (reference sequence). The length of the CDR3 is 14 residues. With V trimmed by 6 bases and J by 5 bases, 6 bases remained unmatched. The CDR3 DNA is TGTGCCAGTAGCCGTGGGACAGCCAATGAAAAACTGTTTTTT. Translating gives CASSRGTANEKLFF.